The clone carrying this T cell receptor (beta chain) showed up just a few times. Its antigen is still unknown. Quantitative 5'-RACE with molecular barcodes was used to make the TCR beta libraries. One entry per CDR3 protein, called by TCRdb with MiXCR from the 5' RACE reads. The table shows about 33,000 distinct CDR3 sequences, with roughly an eighth occurring only once. The data are from a study of CD8 T cells in ankylosing spondylitis. Study results and caveats: What seemed typical of ankylosing spondylitis blood was a TCR beta motif built from several highly homologous variants.

CDR3 length: 15 amino acids. Trimming stripped 3 bases from V and 2 bases from J, with 11 bases between. The germline CDR1 and CDR2 sequences are MNHNS and SASEGT. The source is a male donor with ankylosing spondylitis. Input material: synovial fluid, either unsorted or a sorted T cell fraction (not recorded which). The chain uses TRBV6-1 and TRBJ1-5; TRBD1 is a possible D gene (5 bases). The CDR3 loop reads CASSDQTGGNQPQHF. In DNA, the CDR3 is TGTGCCAGCAGTGATCAAACAGGCGGCAATCAGCCCCAGCATTTT.